A single sample is the source of the 18 T cell receptor beta chains below, sequenced in a study of cytomegalovirus exposure and HLA in healthy donors. The protocol was immunoSEQ multiplex PCR, while the TCRdb copy is restricted to in-frame clones and leaves out a portion. The table shows 100,000 to 150,000 clones, with approximately 94% occurring only once. The material sequenced was PBMCs. These receptors were taken from a woman younger than 35 in good health and CMV-seronegative.

J is TRBJ1-2 and V is TRBV5-6; D is perhaps TRBD1 (6 bases). CDR3 length equals 15 residues. Deletions cut 4 bases from V and 4 bases from J, with 17 bases between. Germline V gives CDR1 SGHDT, CDR2 YYEEEE. The DNA for the CDR3 is TGTGCCAGCAGCACCGGGACACTCCCTAGCTATGGCTACACCTTC. Translating it yields CASSTGTLPSYGYTF.

The V gene is TRBV2, the J gene TRBJ2-3, with 9 nucleotides matching TRBD2. The CDR3 spans 16 residues. Germline loops: CDR1 SNHLY, CDR2 FYNNEI. V trimming: 8 bases; J trimming: 6 bases; junction bases outside the gene matches: 15. The CDR3 DNA reads TGTGCCAGCTCAAGTGCGGGAGGGTCCCCATCCGATACGCAGTATTTT. Its translation: CASSSAGGSPSDTQYF.

This clone has just one count. The V and J genes are TRBV5-1 and TRBJ1-2; D is possibly TRBD1 (6 bases). The CDR3 loop spans 15 amino acids. Trimming took 1 base from V and 4 from J, leaving 14 bases between them. Germline CDR1 SGHRS, CDR2 YFSETQ. In nucleotides, the CDR3 is TGCGCCAGCAGCTTGTCCTATGGACAGATCTATGGCTACACCTTC. Translating it yields CASSLSYGQIYGYTF.

The CDR3 nucleotides read TGTGCCAGCAGCCCCCGCGGGGGGGACTACAATGAGCAGTTCTTC. Translation: CASSPRGGDYNEQFF. The chain joins TRBV7-3 to TRBJ2-1, with 9 bases matching TRBD2. After removal of 5 bases from V and 3 bases from J, the junction contained 5 bases not matched to a gene. Germline lookup yields CDR1 SGHTA and CDR2 FQGTGA. This CDR3 has 15 residues.

The CDR3 DNA reads TGTGCCAGCGGGCGCGGGGACAGCCTGAGCACTGAAGCTTTCTTT. Its translation: CASGRGDSLSTEAFF. This sequence joins TRBV28 and TRBJ1-1; 7 nucleotides match TRBD1. Germline V gene sequence: CDR1 MDHEN, CDR2 SYDVKM. V lost 8 bases to trimming and J lost 4 bases; unmatched junction nucleotides: 13. This CDR3 has 15 residues.

The chain combines TRBV30 with TRBJ1-1, with a possible D match to TRBD1 (5 bases). Trimming cost V 2 bases and J 3 bases, with 13 bases left between them. The germline V gene has CDR1 GTSNPN and CDR2 SVGIG (reference sequence). CDR3 length equals 14 residues. The CDR3 DNA sequence: TGTGCCTGGAGTTCCTTTCAGGGTGACACTGAAGCTTTCTTT. This encodes CAWSSFQGDTEAFF.

The rearrangement uses TRBV30 and TRBJ1-3; the D gene is possibly TRBD1 (6 bases). The CDR3 sequence is 14 residues long. The V gene's germline CDR1 is GTSNPN and CDR2 SVGIG (reference sequence). Trimming cost V 4 bases and J 1 base, with 11 bases left between them. Here the CDR3 reads CAWNEGGSGNTIYF. The CDR3 DNA sequence: TGTGCCTGGAATGAAGGGGGTTCTGGAAACACCATATATTTT.

Only a few counts were recorded for this clone. The rearrangement joins TRBV5-4 to TRBJ1-2, with D possibly TRBD1 on 6 matching bases. Germline V gene data show CDR1 as SGHNT and CDR2 as YYREEE (reference sequence). V was trimmed by 0 bases and J by 7 bases, leaving 13 bases between them. This CDR3 is 14 amino acids long. The CDR3, as DNA: TGTGCCAGCAGCTTGGTGTCAGGGGACGGTGGCTACACCTTC. It is translated as CASSLVSGDGGYTF.

V and J are TRBV10-3 and TRBJ1-2; TRBD1 agrees at 7 bases. CDR1 is ENHRY and CDR2 is SYGVKD in the germline V gene. The V gene end was trimmed by 8 bases and the J gene end by 8 bases; junction bases not matched to a gene: 17. CDR3 length equals 15 residues. CDR3 amino acids: CAIAASRGQGQGYTF. CDR3 DNA: TGTGCCATCGCTGCTAGTAGGGGGCAAGGTCAGGGCTACACCTTC.

This sequence joins TRBV11-3 and TRBJ1-1; D gene ambiguous. V lost 3 bases and J lost 7, with 9 bases in between. This CDR3 is 12 amino acids long. Per the germline V gene, CDR1 is SGHNT and CDR2 is YENEEA. CDR3 bases: TGTGCCAGCAGCTTTTCAGCGGGTGAAGCTTTCTTT. Its translation: CASSFSAGEAFF.

The V gene is TRBV28, the J gene TRBJ2-1; no reliable D call. V dropped 5 bases and J dropped 12 bases, with 11 bases sitting between them. This CDR3 is 11 amino acids long. Germline values: CDR1 MDHEN, CDR2 SYDVKM. The CDR3 is CASSTNLGQFF. The CDR3 coding sequence is TGTGCCAGCAGTACCAACCTAGGGCAGTTCTTC.

The chain carries TRBV11-2 and TRBJ1-5, with 9 bases fitting TRBD1. The ends lost 3 bases at V and 4 bases at J; junction bases unmatched: 10. From germline, CDR1 is SGHAT and CDR2 FQNNGV. The CDR3 is 17 amino acids. In nucleotides, the CDR3 is TGTGCCAGCAGCTTGGGACAGGGAGGCAGGGAAAATCAGCCCCAGCATTTT. It specifies CASSLGQGGRENQPQHF.

The gene calls are TRBV7-9 and TRBJ2-3; TRBD1 matches at 9 bases. Germline V lookup: CDR1 SEHNR, CDR2 FQNEAQ (reference sequence). The V segment lost 5 bases and the J segment 6 bases; nucleotides outside the gene matches: 6. CDR3 length equals 14 residues. The CDR3 DNA is TGTGCCAGCAGCGCCGGGACAGGGACCGATACGCAGTATTTT. This codes for CASSAGTGTDTQYF.

The chain employs TRBV28 and TRBJ1-5; possibly TRBD1 for D (5 bases). The CDR3 is 15 residues long. The V gene's germline CDR1 is MDHEN and CDR2 SYDVKM. V gave up 4 bases and J gave up 3 bases, with 13 bases separating them. The CDR3 sequence: CASSWGVSNNQPQHF. The DNA for the CDR3 is TGTGCCAGCAGTTGGGGGGTTAGTAACAATCAGCCCCAGCATTTT.

The chain uses TRBV28 and TRBJ2-1; 12 positions agree with TRBD2. V shed 1 base, J shed 6 bases, and the junction held 4 bases outside the gene matches. The CDR3 sequence is 16 residues long. Germline V lookup: CDR1 MDHEN, CDR2 SYDVKM. In DNA form, the CDR3 reads TGTGCCAGCAGTTTATTCGGGACTAGCGGGTCCAATGAGCAGTTCTTC. Its protein is CASSLFGTSGSNEQFF.

The chain links TRBV7-9 to TRBJ1-1, with 7 bases identical to TRBD1. The CDR3 is made up of 12 amino acids. The germline gives CDR1 SEHNR, CDR2 FQNEAQ (reference sequence). V dropped 5 bases and J dropped 7; count of bases not matched to a gene: 4. CDR3 residues: CASSLGTVEAFF. The CDR3 DNA sequence: TGTGCCAGCAGCCTCGGGACAGTTGAAGCTTTCTTT. Full variable domain (missing parts from reference TRBV7-9 and TRBJ1-1): DTGVSQNPRHKITKRGQNVTFRCDPISEHNRLYWYRQTLGQGPEFLTYFQNEAQLEKSRLLSDRFSAERPKGSFSTLEIQRTEQGDSAMYLCASSLGTVEAFFGQGTRLTVV.

The V and J genes are TRBV10-1 and TRBJ1-1; 7 bases match TRBD1. V shed 2 bases, J shed 0 bases, and the junction held 0 bases outside the gene matches. The CDR3 spans 14 residues. Germline loops: CDR1 WNHNN, CDR2 SYGVQD (reference sequence). The CDR3 DNA reads TGCGCCAGCAGTGAGACAGGGGTGAACACTGAAGCTTTCTTT. This translates into CASSETGVNTEAFF.

The chain joins TRBV7-2 to TRBJ1-1, with 7 bases that match TRBD1. This CDR3 contains 15 residues. Trimming took 6 bases from V and 4 from J; bases not matched to a gene: 11. Germline assignment: CDR1 SGHTA and CDR2 FQGNSA. The CDR3 spells CASSFKGGAGTEAFF. The CDR3 region has the DNA TGTGCCAGCAGTTTCAAAGGGGGCGCGGGCACTGAAGCTTTCTTT.